The next 17 T cell receptor beta chains were all read from a single sample in a study of PD-L1 blockade in urothelial cancer. Assay used: immunoSEQ multiplex PCR; TCRdb lists only in-frame clones, some missing. The data contain about 100,000 clones, 90% to 95% of them singletons. Sequences were derived from PBMCs, sampled around atezolizumab (anti-PD-L1) treatment. The source of these receptors is a woman older than 75 with urothelial cancer.

The chain couples TRBV5-6 to TRBJ2-4; D unclear. Trimming removed 0 bases at V and 0 bases at J, with 10 bases between. The CDR3 has 16 residues. The germline V gene encodes CDR1 SGHDT and CDR2 YYEEEE. The CDR3 reads CASSLGVQPAKNIQYF. CDR3 nucleotides: TGTGCCAGCAGCTTGGGCGTACAGCCAGCCAAAAACATTCAGTACTTC.

This clone has only a few counts. The chain has TRBV4-1 and TRBJ2-7; 9 nucleotides agree with TRBD1. Germline values: CDR1 MGHRA, CDR2 YSYEKL. V was clipped by 6 bases and J by 2 bases; unmatched bases: 8. The CDR3 length is 15 residues. The CDR3 DNA reads as TGCGCCAGCAGAGGTCCCGGGACAGGGACCTACGAGCAGTACTTC. Translated, it gives CASRGPGTGTYEQYF.

The DNA for the CDR3 is TGTGCCTGGAGTTCCGGGACAGGGTTTCCGACTAATGAAAAACTGTTTTTT. This codes for CAWSSGTGFPTNEKLFF. This chain uses TRBV30 with TRBJ1-4; 9 nucleotides align to TRBD1. V dropped 2 bases and J dropped 2; count of bases not matched to a gene: 9. This CDR3 has 17 amino acids. Germline assignment: CDR1 GTSNPN and CDR2 SVGIG (reference sequence). Using reference TRBV30 and TRBJ1-4 for the parts outside the CDR3, the full variable domain is SQTIHQWPATLVQPVGSPLSLECTVEGTSNPNLYWYRQAAGRGLQLLFYSVGIGQISSEVPQNLSASRPQDRQFILSSKKLLLSDSGFYLCAWSSGTGFPTNEKLFFGSGTQLSVL.

The chain is built from TRBV28 and TRBJ2-7; 8 bases match TRBD2. The CDR3 has 14 amino acids. The germline V gene has CDR1 MDHEN and CDR2 SYDVKM. V trimming: 4 bases; J trimming: 5 bases; junction bases outside the gene matches: 7. This chain's CDR3 is CASSSPGLVNEQYF. CDR3 in DNA: TGTGCCAGCAGTTCTCCGGGACTAGTGAACGAGCAGTACTTC. The full variable domain, its missing parts supplied by reference TRBV28 and TRBJ2-7, is DVKVTQSSRYLVKRTGEKVFLECVQDMDHENMFWYRQDPGLGLRLIYFSYDVKMKEKGDIPEGYSVSREKKERFSLILESASTNQTSMYLCASSSPGLVNEQYFGPGTRLTVT.

The rearrangement uses TRBV6-1 and TRBJ2-1; 8 bases agree with TRBD1. Trimming took 4 bases from V and 2 from J; bases not matched to a gene: 7. Germline assignment: CDR1 MNHNS and CDR2 SASEGT. This CDR3 has 16 residues. The CDR3 region is CASSATGTGAYNEQFF. In DNA, the CDR3 is TGTGCCAGCAGTGCAACAGGGACAGGTGCCTACAATGAGCAGTTCTTC.

The chain combines TRBV27 with TRBJ2-7; the D gene is possibly TRBD1 (6 bases). V gave up 3 bases and J gave up 1 base, with 13 bases separating them. Germline V lookup: CDR1 MNHEY, CDR2 SMNVEV (reference sequence). This CDR3 spans 15 amino acids. CDR3 coding DNA: TGTGCCAGCAGTTTGATCCAGGGGACATCCTACGAGCAGTACTTC. Its protein product is CASSLIQGTSYEQYF.

J is TRBJ2-7 and V is TRBV19; TRBD1 agrees at 7 bases. V gave up 4 bases and J gave up 4 bases; unmatched junction bases: 10. This CDR3 contains 15 residues. The germline V gene has CDR1 LNHDA and CDR2 SQIVND (reference sequence). DNA for the CDR3: TGTGCCAGTAGTACCTCGGTCAGGGGGTTATACGAGCAGTACTTC. Translating gives CASSTSVRGLYEQYF.

This clone came up a few times. V usage is TRBV18 and J usage is TRBJ2-1; weak D call: TRBD1 (5 bases). Germline V gene sequence: CDR1 KGHSH, CDR2 LQKENI. Deletions cut 2 bases from V and 6 bases from J, with 14 bases between. This CDR3 is 15 amino acids long. The CDR3 region is CASSPLGASFNEQFF. DNA for the CDR3: TGTGCCAGCTCACCATTAGGGGCCTCGTTCAATGAGCAGTTCTTC.

This clone showed up just once. The chain uses TRBV5-1 and TRBJ2-2, with 9 bases that match TRBD1. V shed 4 bases and J 1 base; nucleotides not matched to a gene: 8. The V gene's germline CDR1 is SGHRS and CDR2 YFSETQ. The CDR3 has 17 amino acids. CDR3: CASSVSYRGQNTGELFF. The CDR3 nucleotides are TGCGCCAGCAGCGTCTCCTACAGGGGGCAGAACACCGGGGAGCTGTTTTTT.

The V call is TRBV7-2, the J call TRBJ2-5; 8 positions agree with TRBD2. V lost 1 base to trimming and J lost 5 bases; unmatched junction nucleotides: 6. Per the germline V gene, CDR1 is SGHTA and CDR2 is FQGNSA. The CDR3 runs 15 residues. The CDR3 coding sequence is TGTGCCAGCAGCTTAGTAACGGGAGGGCCTGAGACCCAGTACTTC. Its protein is CASSLVTGGPETQYF. The full variable domain, its missing parts supplied by reference TRBV7-2 and TRBJ2-5, is GAGVSQSPSNKVTEKGKDVELRCDPISGHTALYWYRQSLGQGLEFLIYFQGNSAPDKSGLPSDRFSAERTGGSVSTLTIQRTQQEDSAVYLCASSLVTGGPETQYFGPGTRLLVL.

V and J are TRBV18 and TRBJ1-5; weak D call: TRBD1 (6 bases). The germline gives CDR1 KGHSH, CDR2 LQKENI. CDR3 size: 15 residues. V lost 3 bases, J lost 5 bases, and 14 bases lay in between. CDR3 coding DNA: TGTGCCAGCTCACCGGGACAAGCTACCGATCAGCCCCAGCATTTT. It is translated as CASSPGQATDQPQHF. Full variable domain (missing parts from reference TRBV18 and TRBJ1-5): NAGVMQNPRHLVRRRGQEARLRCSPMKGHSHVYWYRQLPEEGLKFMVYLQKENIIDESGMPKERFSAEFPKEGPSILRIQQVVRGDSAAYFCASSPGQATDQPQHFGDGTRLSIL.

J is TRBJ1-3 and V is TRBV28, with unresolved D. Per the germline V gene, CDR1 is MDHEN and CDR2 is SYDVKM. The CDR3 runs to 14 residues. V lost 3 bases to trimming and J lost 0 bases, with 6 bases between them. CDR3 amino acids: CASSFPGSGNTIYF. In nucleotides, the CDR3 is TGTGCCAGCAGTTTCCCAGGCTCTGGAAACACCATATATTTT.

This clone came up once. The chain carries TRBV9 and TRBJ1-1; perhaps TRBD1 as D (5 bases). The CDR3 loop spans 15 amino acids. V lost 0 bases and J lost 1, with 10 bases in between. CDR1 and CDR2 from the germline V gene are SGDLS and YYNGEE. CDR3 in amino acids: CASSVEGQSNTEAFF. In DNA, the CDR3 is TGTGCCAGCAGCGTAGAGGGGCAGTCGAACACTGAAGCTTTCTTT.

The chain combines TRBV15 with TRBJ2-5; 15 nucleotides align to TRBD2. V trimming: 4 bases; J trimming: 4 bases; junction bases outside the gene matches: 4. Germline values: CDR1 LNHNV, CDR2 YYDKDF (reference sequence). The CDR3 contains 16 residues. The CDR3 DNA is TGTGCCACCAGCAAAGGGACTAGCGGGAGGATAGAGACCCAGTACTTC. It encodes CATSKGTSGRIETQYF.

The chain couples TRBV7-3 to TRBJ2-1; 10 bases line up with TRBD2. The V and J ends lost 3 bases and 8 bases, in that order; junction bases with no gene match: 7. Germline CDR1 SGHTA, CDR2 FQGTGA. This CDR3 contains 15 residues. CDR3 coding DNA: TGTGCCAGCAGCTTTCTTCTAGCGGGAGTAGATGAGCAGTTCTTC. It is translated as CASSFLLAGVDEQFF.

In this sample, this clone turned up once. The chain couples TRBV27 to TRBJ1-4; D uncertain. CDR3 length: 14 residues. Trimming removed 5 bases at V and 4 bases at J, with 11 bases between. Germline V gives CDR1 MNHEY, CDR2 SMNVEV (reference sequence). The CDR3 DNA reads as TGTGCCAGCAGTCGTATAAGCGTTAATGAAAAACTGTTTTTT. As protein: CASSRISVNEKLFF.

The table lists this clone with a count of one. The V gene is TRBV19, the J gene TRBJ1-5; 7 bases match TRBD1. The CDR3 runs 15 residues. Per germline, CDR1 LNHDA and CDR2 SQIVND (reference sequence). J gave up 0 bases and V 5 bases, and 4 bases lay outside the gene matches. The CDR3 region has the DNA TGTGCCAGTAGTGCCACAGGGGATAGCAATCAGCCCCAGCATTTT. Protein: CASSATGDSNQPQHF.